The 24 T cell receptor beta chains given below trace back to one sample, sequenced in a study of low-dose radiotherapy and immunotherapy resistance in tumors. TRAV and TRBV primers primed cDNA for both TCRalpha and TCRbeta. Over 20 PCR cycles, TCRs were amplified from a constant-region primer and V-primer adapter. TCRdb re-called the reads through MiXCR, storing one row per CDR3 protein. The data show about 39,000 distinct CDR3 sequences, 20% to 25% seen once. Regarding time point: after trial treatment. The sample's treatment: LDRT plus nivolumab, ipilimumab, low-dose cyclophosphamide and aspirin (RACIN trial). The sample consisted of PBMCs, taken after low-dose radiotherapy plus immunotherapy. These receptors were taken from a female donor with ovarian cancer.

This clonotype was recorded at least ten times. The CDR3 here is CSARGPGGGRDIGNEQYF. For the CDR3, the DNA is TGCAGTGCTAGGGGGCCGGGGGGCGGGAGAGATATCGGAAACGAGCAGTACTTC. The chain links TRBV20-1 to TRBJ2-7, with D perhaps TRBD2 (7 bases). The CDR3 contains 18 residues. V was shortened by 3 bases and J by 5 bases, with 29 bases between the two germline ends. The germline gives CDR1 DFQATT, CDR2 SNEGSKA (reference sequence).

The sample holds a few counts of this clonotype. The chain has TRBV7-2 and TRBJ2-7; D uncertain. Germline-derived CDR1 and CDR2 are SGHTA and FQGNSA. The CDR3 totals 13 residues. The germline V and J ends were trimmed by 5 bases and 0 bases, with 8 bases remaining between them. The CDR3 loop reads CASSRHGSYEQYF. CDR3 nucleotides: TGTGCCAGCAGCCGCCACGGCTCCTACGAGCAGTACTTC.

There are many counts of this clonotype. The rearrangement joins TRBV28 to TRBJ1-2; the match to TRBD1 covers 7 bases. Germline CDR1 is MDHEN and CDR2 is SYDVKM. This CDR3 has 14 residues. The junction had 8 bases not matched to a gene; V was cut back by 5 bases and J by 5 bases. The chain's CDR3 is CASSPRDSRYGYTF. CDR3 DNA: TGTGCCAGCAGTCCCCGGGACAGTCGGTATGGCTACACCTTC.

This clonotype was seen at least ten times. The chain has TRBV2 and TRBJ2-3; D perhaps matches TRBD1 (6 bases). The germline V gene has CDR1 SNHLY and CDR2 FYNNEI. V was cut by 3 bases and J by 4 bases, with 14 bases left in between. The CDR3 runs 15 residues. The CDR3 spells CASSEGRGYADTQYF. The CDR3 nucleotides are TGTGCCAGCAGTGAGGGCAGGGGATACGCAGATACGCAGTATTTT.

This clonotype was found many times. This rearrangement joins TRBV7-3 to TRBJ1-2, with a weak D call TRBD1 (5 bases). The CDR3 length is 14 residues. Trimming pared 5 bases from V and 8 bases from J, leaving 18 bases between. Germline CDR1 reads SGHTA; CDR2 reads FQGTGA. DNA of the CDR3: TGTGCCAGCAGCCTCCGGTGGGGGGTTGGGGGCTACACCTTC. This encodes CASSLRWGVGGYTF. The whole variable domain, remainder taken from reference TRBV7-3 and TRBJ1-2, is GAGVSQTPSNKVTEKGKYVELRCDPISGHTALYWYRQSLGQGPEFLIYFQGTGAADDSGLPNDRFFAVRPEGSVSTLKIQRTERGDSAVYLCASSLRWGVGGYTFGSGTRLTVV.

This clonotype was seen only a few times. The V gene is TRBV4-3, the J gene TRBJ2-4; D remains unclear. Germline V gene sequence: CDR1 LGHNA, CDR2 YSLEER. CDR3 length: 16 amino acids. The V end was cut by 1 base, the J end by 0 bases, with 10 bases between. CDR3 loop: CASSQAFVIAKNIQYF. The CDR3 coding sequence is TGCGCCAGCAGCCAAGCTTTCGTAATAGCCAAAAACATTCAGTACTTC.

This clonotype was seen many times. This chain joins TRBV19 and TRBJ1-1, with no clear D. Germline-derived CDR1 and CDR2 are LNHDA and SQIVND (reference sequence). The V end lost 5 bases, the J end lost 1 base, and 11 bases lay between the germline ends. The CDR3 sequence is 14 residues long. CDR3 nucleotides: TGTGCCAGTAGTTCCCGGGGAGGGAACACTGAAGCTTTCTTT. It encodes CASSSRGGNTEAFF. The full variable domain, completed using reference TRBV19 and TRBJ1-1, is DGGITQSPKYLFRKEGQNVTLSCEQNLNHDAMYWYRQDPGQGLRLIYYSQIVNDFQKGDIAEGYSVSREKKESFPLTVTSAQKNPTAFYLCASSSRGGNTEAFFGQGTRLTVV.

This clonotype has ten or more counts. CDR3 loop: CASSRGLGLYNEQFF. CDR3 bases: TGTGCCAGTAGCAGGGGGCTTGGTCTCTACAATGAGCAGTTCTTC. The gene calls are TRBV19 and TRBJ2-1, with TRBD1 matching 8 bases. Germline V gives CDR1 LNHDA, CDR2 SQIVND (reference sequence). With V trimmed by 6 bases and J by 3 bases, 7 bases remained unmatched. The CDR3 sequence is 15 residues long.

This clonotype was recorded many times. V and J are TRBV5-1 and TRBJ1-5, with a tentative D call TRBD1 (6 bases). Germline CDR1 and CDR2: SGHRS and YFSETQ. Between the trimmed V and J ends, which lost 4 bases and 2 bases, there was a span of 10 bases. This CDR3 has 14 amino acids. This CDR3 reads CASSIRGGNQPQHF. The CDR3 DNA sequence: TGCGCCAGCAGCATCAGGGGAGGCAATCAGCCCCAGCATTTT. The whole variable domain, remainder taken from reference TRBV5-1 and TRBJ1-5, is KAGVTQTPRYLIKTRGQQVTLSCSPISGHRSVSWYQQTPGQGLQFLFEYFSETQRNKGNFPGRFSGRQFSNSRSEMNVSTLELGDSALYLCASSIRGGNQPQHFGDGTRLSIL.

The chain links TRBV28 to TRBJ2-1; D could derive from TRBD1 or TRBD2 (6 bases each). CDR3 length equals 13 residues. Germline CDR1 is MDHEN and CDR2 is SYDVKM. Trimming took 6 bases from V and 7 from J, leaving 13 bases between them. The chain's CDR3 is CASSGGPRNEQFF. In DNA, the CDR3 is TGTGCCAGCAGCGGGGGCCCTAGGAATGAGCAGTTCTTC.

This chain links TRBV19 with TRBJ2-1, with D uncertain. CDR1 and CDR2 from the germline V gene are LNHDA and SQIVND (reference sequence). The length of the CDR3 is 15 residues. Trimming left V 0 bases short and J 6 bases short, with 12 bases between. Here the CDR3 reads CASSIDVGWTNEQFF. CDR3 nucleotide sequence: TGTGCCAGTAGTATAGATGTCGGCTGGACCAATGAGCAGTTCTTC. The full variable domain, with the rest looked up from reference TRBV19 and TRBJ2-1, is DGGITQSPKYLFRKEGQNVTLSCEQNLNHDAMYWYRQDPGQGLRLIYYSQIVNDFQKGDIAEGYSVSREKKESFPLTVTSAQKNPTAFYLCASSIDVGWTNEQFFGPGTRLTVL.

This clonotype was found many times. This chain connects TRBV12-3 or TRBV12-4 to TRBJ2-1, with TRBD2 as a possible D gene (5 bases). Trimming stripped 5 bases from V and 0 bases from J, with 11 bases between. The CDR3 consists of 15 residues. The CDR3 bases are TGTGCCAGCAGTCCTTCAGAGGGCTCCTACAATGAGCAGTTCTTC. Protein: CASSPSEGSYNEQFF.

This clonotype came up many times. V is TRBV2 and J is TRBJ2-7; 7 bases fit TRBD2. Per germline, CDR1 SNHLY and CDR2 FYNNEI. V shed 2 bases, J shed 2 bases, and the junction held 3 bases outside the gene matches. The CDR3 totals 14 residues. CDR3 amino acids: CASSETTSPYEQYF. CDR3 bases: TGTGCCAGCAGTGAAACGACTAGCCCCTACGAGCAGTACTTC.

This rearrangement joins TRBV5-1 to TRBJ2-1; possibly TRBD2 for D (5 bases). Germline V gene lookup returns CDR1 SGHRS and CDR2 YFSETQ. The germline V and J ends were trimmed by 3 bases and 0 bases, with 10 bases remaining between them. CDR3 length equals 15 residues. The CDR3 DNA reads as TGCGCCAGCAGCTCGGTGAGGGACTCCTACAATGAGCAGTTCTTC. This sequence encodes CASSSVRDSYNEQFF.

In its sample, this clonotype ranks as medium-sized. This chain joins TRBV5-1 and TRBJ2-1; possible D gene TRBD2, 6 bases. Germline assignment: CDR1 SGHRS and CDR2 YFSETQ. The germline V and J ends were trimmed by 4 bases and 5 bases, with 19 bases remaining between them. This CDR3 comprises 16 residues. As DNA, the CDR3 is TGCGCCAGCAGCCGATCCGGACTGGCGGGACACAATGAGCAGTTCTTC. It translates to CASSRSGLAGHNEQFF. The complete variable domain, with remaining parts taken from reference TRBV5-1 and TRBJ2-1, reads KAGVTQTPRYLIKTRGQQVTLSCSPISGHRSVSWYQQTPGQGLQFLFEYFSETQRNKGNFPGRFSGRQFSNSRSEMNVSTLELGDSALYLCASSRSGLAGHNEQFFGPGTRLTVL.

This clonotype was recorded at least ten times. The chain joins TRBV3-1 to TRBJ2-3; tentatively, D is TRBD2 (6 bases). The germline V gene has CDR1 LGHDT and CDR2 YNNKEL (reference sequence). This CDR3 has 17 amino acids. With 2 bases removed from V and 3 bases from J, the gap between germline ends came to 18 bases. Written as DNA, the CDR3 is TGTGCCAGCAGCCAAAGGCCCGGAGGGGACGGGACAGATACGCAGTATTTT. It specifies CASSQRPGGDGTDTQYF.

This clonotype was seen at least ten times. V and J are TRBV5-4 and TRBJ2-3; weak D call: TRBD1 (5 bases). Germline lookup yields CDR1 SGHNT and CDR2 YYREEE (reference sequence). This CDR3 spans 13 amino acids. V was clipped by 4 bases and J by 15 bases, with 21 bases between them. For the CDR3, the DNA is TGTGCCAGCAGCCTCGAAAGAGATAATGACAGTTATTTT. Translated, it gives CASSLERDNDSYF. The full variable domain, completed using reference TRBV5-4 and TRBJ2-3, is ETGVTQSPTHLIKTRGQQVTLRCSSQSGHNTVSWYQQALGQGPQFIFQYYREEENGRGNFPPRFSGLQFPNYSSELNVNALELDDSALYLCASSLERDNDSYFGPGTRLTVL.

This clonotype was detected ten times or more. CDR3 amino acids: CASSESGQGSADTQYF. CDR3 in DNA: TGTGCCAGCAGTGAATCGGGACAGGGGTCGGCAGATACGCAGTATTTT. The chain has TRBV6-4 and TRBJ2-3; TRBD1 aligns across 10 bases. The CDR3 is 16 residues long. V shed 3 bases, J shed 4 bases, and the junction held 7 bases outside the gene matches. In germline, CDR1 is MRHNA, CDR2 SNTAGT.

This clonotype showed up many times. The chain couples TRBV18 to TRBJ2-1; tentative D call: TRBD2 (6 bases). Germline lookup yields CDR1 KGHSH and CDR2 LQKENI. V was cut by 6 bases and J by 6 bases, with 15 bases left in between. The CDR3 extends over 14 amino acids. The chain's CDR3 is CASSSAGTSNEQFF. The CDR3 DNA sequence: TGTGCCAGCTCTTCCGCGGGAACGAGCAATGAGCAGTTCTTC.

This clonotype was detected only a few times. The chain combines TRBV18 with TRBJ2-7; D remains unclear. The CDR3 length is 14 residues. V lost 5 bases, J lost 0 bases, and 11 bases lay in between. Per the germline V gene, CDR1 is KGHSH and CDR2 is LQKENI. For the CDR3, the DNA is TGTGCCAGCTCATACACAGCCTTCTCCTACGAGCAGTACTTC. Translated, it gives CASSYTAFSYEQYF.

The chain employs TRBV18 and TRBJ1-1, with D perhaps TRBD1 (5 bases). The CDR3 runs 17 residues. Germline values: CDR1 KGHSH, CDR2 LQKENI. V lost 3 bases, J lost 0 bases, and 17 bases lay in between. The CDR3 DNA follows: TGTGCCAGCTCACCCCCGGCCGGCAGGGCGGTGAACACTGAAGCTTTCTTT. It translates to CASSPPAGRAVNTEAFF. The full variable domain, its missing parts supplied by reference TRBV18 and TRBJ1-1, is NAGVMQNPRHLVRRRGQEARLRCSPMKGHSHVYWYRQLPEEGLKFMVYLQKENIIDESGMPKERFSAEFPKEGPSILRIQQVVRGDSAAYFCASSPPAGRAVNTEAFFGQGTRLTVV.

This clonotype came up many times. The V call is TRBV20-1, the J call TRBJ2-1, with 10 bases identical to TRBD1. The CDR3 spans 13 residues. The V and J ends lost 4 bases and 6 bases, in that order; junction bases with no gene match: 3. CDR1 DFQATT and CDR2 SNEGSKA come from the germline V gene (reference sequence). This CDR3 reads CSAIRTGGNEQFF. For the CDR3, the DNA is TGCAGTGCTATCCGGACAGGGGGCAATGAGCAGTTCTTC.

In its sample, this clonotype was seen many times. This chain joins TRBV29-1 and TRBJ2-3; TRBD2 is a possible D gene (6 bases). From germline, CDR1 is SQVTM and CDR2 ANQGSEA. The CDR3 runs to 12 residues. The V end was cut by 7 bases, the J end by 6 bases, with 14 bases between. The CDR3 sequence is CSATPGVDTQYF. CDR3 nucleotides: TGCAGCGCCACCCCGGGGGTGGATACGCAGTATTTT.

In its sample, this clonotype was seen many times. Here the CDR3 DNA reads TGTGCCAGCACAGAGGACCGCGAGCAGTACTTC. This translates into CASTEDREQYF. The chain carries TRBV28 and TRBJ2-7, with no clear D. Trimming stripped 7 bases from V and 6 bases from J, with 10 bases between. CDR1 is MDHEN, CDR2 SYDVKM, per germline. This CDR3 has 11 residues. Full variable domain (rest looked up from reference TRBV28 and TRBJ2-7): DVKVTQSSRYLVKRTGEKVFLECVQDMDHENMFWYRQDPGLGLRLIYFSYDVKMKEKGDIPEGYSVSREKKERFSLILESASTNQTSMYLCASTEDREQYFGPGTRLTVT.